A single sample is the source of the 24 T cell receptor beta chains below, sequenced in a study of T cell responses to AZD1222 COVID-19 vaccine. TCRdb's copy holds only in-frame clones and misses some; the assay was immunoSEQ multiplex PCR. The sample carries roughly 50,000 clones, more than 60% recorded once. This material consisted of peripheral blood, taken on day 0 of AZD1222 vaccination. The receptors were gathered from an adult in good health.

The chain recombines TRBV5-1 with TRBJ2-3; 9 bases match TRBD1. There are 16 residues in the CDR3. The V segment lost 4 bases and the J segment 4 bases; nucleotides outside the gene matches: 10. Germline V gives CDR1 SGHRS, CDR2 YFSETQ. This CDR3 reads CASSPKDRGGPDTQYF. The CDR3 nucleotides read TGCGCCAGCAGCCCAAAGGACAGGGGTGGACCAGATACGCAGTATTTT.

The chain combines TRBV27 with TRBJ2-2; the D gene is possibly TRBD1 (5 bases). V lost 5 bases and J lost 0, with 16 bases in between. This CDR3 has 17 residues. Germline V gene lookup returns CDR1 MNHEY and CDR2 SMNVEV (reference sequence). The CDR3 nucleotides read TGTGCCAGCAGTCTCCACGTGACAGCCGCGAACACCGGGGAGCTGTTTTTT. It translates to CASSLHVTAANTGELFF.

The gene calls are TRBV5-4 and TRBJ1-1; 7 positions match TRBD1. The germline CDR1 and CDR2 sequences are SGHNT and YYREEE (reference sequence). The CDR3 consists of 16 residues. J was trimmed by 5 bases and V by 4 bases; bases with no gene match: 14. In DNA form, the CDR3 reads TGTGCCAGCAGCCCAGAGGGTGTCAGGGGGGGAACTGAAGCTTTCTTT. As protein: CASSPEGVRGGTEAFF.

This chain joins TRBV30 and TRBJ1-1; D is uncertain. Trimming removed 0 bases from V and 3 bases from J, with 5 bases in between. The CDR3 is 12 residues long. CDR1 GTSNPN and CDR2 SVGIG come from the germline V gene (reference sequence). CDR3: CAWSVTDTEAFF. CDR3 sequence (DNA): TGTGCCTGGAGTGTAACAGACACTGAAGCTTTCTTT.

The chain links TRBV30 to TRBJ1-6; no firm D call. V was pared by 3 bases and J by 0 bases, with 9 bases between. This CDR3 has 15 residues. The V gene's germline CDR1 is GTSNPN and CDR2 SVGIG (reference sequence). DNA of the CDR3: TGTGCCTGGAGGTCAGCGGGCTCCTATAATTCACCCCTCCACTTT. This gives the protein CAWRSAGSYNSPLHF. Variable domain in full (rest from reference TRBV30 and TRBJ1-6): SQTIHQWPATLVQPVGSPLSLECTVEGTSNPNLYWYRQAAGRGLQLLFYSVGIGQISSEVPQNLSASRPQDRQFILSSKKLLLSDSGFYLCAWRSAGSYNSPLHFGNGTRLTVT.

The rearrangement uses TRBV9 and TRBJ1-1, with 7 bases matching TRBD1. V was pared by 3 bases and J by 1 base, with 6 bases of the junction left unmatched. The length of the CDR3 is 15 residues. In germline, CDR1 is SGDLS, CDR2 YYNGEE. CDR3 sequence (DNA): TGTGCCAGCAGCGAAACAGGGGACCCGAACACTGAAGCTTTCTTT. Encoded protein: CASSETGDPNTEAFF. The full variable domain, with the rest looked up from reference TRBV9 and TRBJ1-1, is DSGVTQTPKHLITATGQRVTLRCSPRSGDLSVYWYQQSLDQGLQFLIQYYNGEERAKGNILERFSAQQFPDLHSELNLSSLELGDSALYFCASSETGDPNTEAFFGQGTRLTVV.

The CDR3 sequence: CASSLRWVTEAFF. CDR3 coding DNA: TGTGCCAGCAGTTTACGGTGGGTCACTGAAGCTTTCTTT. The rearrangement joins TRBV12-3 or TRBV12-4 to TRBJ1-1; D is unresolved. CDR3 size: 13 residues. Trimming stripped 2 bases from V and 4 bases from J, with 8 bases between.

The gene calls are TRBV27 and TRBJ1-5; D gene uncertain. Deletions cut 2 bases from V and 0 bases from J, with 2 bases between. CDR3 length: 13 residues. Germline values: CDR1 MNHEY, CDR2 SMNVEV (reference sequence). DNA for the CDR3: TGTGCCAGCAGTTTAGATAGCAATCAGCCCCAGCATTTT. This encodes CASSLDSNQPQHF.

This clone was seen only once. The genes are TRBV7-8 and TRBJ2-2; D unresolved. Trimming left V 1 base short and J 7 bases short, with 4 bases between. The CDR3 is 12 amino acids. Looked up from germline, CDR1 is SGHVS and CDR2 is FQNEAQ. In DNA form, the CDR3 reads TGTGCCAGCAGCTTAGTTATCGGGGAGCTGTTTTTT. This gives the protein CASSLVIGELFF.

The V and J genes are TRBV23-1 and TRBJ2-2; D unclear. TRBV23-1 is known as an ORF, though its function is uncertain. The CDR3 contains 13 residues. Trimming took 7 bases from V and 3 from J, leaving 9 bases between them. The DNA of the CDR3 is TGCGCCAGCACAACTACTGACACCGGGGAGCTGTTTTTT. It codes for CASTTTDTGELFF.

The CDR3 loop is CASSQEAGGTNYGYTF. CDR3 bases: TGCGCCAGCAGCCAAGAGGCAGGGGGAACTAACTATGGCTACACCTTC. This chain uses TRBV4-1 with TRBJ1-2; 7 bases fit TRBD1. V was clipped by 0 bases and J by 0 bases; unmatched bases: 4. CDR3 length: 16 amino acids. Germline values: CDR1 MGHRA, CDR2 YSYEKL.

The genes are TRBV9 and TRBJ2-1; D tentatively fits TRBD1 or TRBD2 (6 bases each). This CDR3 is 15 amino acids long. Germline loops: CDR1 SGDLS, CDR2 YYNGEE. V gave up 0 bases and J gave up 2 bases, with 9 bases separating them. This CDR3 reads CASSVDGGAYNEQFF. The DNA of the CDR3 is TGTGCCAGCAGCGTAGACGGGGGCGCCTACAATGAGCAGTTCTTC.

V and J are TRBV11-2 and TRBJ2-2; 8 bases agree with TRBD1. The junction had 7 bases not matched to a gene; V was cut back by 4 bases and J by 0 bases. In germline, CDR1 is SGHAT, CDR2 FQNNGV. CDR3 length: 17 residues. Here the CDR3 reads CASSSARQGSNTGELFF. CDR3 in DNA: TGTGCCAGCAGCTCTGCCCGACAGGGGTCGAACACCGGGGAGCTGTTTTTT.

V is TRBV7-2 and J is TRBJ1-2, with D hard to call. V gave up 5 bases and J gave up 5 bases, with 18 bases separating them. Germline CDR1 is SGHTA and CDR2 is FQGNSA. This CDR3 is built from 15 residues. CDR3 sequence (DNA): TGTGCCAGCAGCCCGGCGGGCCCGGGTCGGTATGGCTACACCTTC. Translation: CASSPAGPGRYGYTF.

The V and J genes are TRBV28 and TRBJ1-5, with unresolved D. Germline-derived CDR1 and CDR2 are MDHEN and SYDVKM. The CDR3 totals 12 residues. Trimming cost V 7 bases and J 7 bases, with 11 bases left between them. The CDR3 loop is CASTSEAQPQHF. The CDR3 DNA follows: TGTGCCAGCACCTCGGAGGCCCAGCCCCAGCATTTT.

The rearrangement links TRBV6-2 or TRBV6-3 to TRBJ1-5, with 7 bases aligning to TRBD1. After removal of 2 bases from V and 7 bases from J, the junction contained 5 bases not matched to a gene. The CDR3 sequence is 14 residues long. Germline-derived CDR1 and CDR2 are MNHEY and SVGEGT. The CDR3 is CASSYQGVGQPQHF. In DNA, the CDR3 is TGTGCCAGCAGTTACCAGGGGGTGGGGCAGCCCCAGCATTTT.

The CDR3 loop reads CASSGLGGSGETQYF. Written as DNA, the CDR3 is TGCGCCAGCAGCGGCCTGGGAGGGTCCGGAGAGACCCAGTACTTC. The J gene is TRBJ2-5, the V gene TRBV4-1, with 7 positions matching TRBD2. Germline CDR1 MGHRA, CDR2 YSYEKL. V lost 5 bases and J lost 4; bases outside the gene matches: 10. The CDR3 is made up of 15 amino acids.

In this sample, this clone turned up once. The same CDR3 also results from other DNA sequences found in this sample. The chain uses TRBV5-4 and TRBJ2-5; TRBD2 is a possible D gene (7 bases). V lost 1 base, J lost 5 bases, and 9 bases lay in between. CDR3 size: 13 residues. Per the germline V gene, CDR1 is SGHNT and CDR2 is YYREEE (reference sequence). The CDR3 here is CASSLRGGETQYF. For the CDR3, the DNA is TGTGCCAGCAGCTTGAGGGGGGGTGAGACCCAGTACTTC.

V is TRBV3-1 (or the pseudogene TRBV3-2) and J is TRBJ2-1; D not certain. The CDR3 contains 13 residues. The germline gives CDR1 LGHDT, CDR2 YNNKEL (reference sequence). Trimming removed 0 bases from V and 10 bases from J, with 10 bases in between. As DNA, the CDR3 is TGTGCCAGCAGCCAAGATAGGGTCGGCGAGCAGTTCTTC. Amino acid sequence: CASSQDRVGEQFF.

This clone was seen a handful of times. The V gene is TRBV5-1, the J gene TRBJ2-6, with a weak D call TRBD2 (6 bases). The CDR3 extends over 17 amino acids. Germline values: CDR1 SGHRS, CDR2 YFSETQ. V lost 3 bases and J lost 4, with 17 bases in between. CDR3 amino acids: CASSSRPGVSGANVLTF. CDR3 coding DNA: TGCGCCAGCAGCTCCCGCCCGGGGGTTTCGGGGGCCAACGTCCTGACTTTC.

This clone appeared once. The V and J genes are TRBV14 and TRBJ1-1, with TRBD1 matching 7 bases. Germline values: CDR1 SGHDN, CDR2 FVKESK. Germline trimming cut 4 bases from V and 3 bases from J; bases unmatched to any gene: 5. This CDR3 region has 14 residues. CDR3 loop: CASSLPDRYTEAFF. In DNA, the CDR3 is TGTGCCAGCAGCCTTCCGGACAGGTACACTGAAGCTTTCTTT.

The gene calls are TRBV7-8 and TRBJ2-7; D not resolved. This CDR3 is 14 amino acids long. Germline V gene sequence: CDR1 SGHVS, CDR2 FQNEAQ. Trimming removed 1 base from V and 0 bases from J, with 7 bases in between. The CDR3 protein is CASSLGVSSYEQYF. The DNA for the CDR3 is TGTGCCAGCAGCTTAGGGGTAAGCTCCTACGAGCAGTACTTC. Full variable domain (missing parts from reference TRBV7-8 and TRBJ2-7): GAGVSQSPRYKVAKRGQDVALRCDPISGHVSLFWYQQALGQGPEFLTYFQNEAQLDKSGLPSDRFFAERPEGSVSTLKIQRTQQEDSAVYLCASSLGVSSYEQYFGPGTRLTVT.

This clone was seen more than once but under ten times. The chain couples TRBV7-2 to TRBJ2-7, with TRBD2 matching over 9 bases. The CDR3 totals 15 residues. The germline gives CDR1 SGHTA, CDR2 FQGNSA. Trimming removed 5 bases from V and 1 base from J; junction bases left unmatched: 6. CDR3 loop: CASSQGLALSYEQYF. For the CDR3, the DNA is TGTGCCAGCAGCCAGGGACTAGCCCTTTCCTACGAGCAGTACTTC.

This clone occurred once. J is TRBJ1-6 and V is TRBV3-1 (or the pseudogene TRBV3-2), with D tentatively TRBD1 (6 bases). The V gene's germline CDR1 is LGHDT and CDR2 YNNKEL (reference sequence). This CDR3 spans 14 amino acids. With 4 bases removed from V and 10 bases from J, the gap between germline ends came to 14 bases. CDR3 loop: CASSPQDSQSPLHF. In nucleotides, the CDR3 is TGTGCCAGCAGCCCCCAGGACAGCCAATCACCCCTCCACTTT.